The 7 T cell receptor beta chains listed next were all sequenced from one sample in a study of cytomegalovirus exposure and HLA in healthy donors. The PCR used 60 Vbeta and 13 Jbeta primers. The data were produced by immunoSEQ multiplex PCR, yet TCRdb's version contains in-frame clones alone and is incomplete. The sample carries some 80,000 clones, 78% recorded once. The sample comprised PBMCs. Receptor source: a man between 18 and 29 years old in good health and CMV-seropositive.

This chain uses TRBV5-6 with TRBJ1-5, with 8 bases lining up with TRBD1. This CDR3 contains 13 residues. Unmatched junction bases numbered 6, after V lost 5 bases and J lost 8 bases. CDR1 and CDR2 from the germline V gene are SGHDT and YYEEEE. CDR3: CASRPDRVEPQHF. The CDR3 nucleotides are TGTGCCAGCAGGCCGGACAGGGTGGAGCCCCAGCATTTT.

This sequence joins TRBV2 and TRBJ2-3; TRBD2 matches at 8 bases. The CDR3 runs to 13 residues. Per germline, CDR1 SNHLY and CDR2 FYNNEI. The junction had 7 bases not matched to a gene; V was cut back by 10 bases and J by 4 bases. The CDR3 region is CANPGTSADTQYF. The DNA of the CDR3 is TGTGCCAACCCCGGGACTAGTGCAGATACGCAGTATTTT.

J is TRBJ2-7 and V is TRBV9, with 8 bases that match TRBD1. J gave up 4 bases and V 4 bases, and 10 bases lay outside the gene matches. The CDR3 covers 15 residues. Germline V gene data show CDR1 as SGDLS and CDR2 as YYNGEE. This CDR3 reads CASSFGGQGAYEQYF. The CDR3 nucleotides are TGTGCCAGCAGCTTTGGGGGGCAGGGGGCGTACGAGCAGTACTTC.

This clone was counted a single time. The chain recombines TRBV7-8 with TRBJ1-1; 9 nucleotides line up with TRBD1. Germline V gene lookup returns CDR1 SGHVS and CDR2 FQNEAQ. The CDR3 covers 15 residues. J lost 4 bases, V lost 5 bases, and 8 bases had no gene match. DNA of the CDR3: TGTGCCAGCAGCATACAGGGGGCGAGGGGCACTGAAGCTTTCTTT. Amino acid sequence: CASSIQGARGTEAFF.

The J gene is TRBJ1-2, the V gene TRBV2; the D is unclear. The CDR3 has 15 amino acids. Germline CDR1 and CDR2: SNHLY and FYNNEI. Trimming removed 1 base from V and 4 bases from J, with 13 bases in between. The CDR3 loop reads CASSEGGRSLYGYTF. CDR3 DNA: TGTGCCAGCAGTGAAGGTGGCAGGTCACTCTATGGCTACACCTTC. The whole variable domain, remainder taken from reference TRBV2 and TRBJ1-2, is EPEVTQTPSHQVTQMGQEVILRCVPISNHLYFYWYRQILGQKVEFLVSFYNNEISEKSEIFDDQFSVERPDGSNFTLKIRSTKLEDSAMYFCASSEGGRSLYGYTFGSGTRLTVV.

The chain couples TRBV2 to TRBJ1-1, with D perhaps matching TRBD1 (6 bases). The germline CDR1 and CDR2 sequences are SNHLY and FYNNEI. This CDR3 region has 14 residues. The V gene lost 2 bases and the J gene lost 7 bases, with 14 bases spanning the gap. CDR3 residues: CASSEWQGNGEAFF. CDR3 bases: TGTGCCAGCAGTGAATGGCAGGGGAATGGTGAAGCTTTCTTT.

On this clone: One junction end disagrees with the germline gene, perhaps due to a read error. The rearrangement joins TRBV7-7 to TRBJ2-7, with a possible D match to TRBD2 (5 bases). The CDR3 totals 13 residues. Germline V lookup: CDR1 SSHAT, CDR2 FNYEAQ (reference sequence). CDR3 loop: CASSLAQNYEQYF. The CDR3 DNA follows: TGTGCTAGCAGCTTAGCGCAGAACTACGAGCAGTACTTC.